The TCR beta chain under discussion was sequenced for a study of a mutant IDH1 vaccine in newly diagnosed glioma. Study-wide context: Vaccine dosing followed radiotherapy by 4-6 weeks, or accompanied temozolomide cycles. Treated patients had a mean age of roughly 40 years and a roughly 60% male, around 40% female split. Findings and caveats of the study: There seemed to be no relation between pseudoprogression and changes in top peripheral T cell clonotypes.

Germline CDR1 is MNHNY and CDR2 is SVGAGI (reference sequence). V was clipped by 0 bases and J by 0 bases, with 8 bases between them. This CDR3 has 16 residues. Stated time point: week 5, during vaccination. What each vaccine dose contained was 300 ug of mutant IDH1 20-mer peptide, accompanied by topical imiquimod. New IDH1-mutant, ATRX-lost WHO grade 3 or 4 astrocytomas occurred in donors. Repertoires were generated with immunoSEQ multiplex PCR, while TCRdb's copy carries only in-frame clones and drops some. Among about 38,000 clones listed, around three quarters were seen once. Worth noting for this clone: Its antigen is not known.

This rearrangement joins TRBV6-6 to TRBJ2-2; D gene uncertain. The receptor was derived from a man between 40 and 49 years old with glioma. Sequences were derived from PBMCs, sampled from a glioma patient whose treatment included an IDH1 peptide vaccine. CDR3 bases: TGTGCCAGCAGTTACTCGCGACTTTCGAACACCGGGGAGCTGTTTTTT. Its protein product is CASSYSRLSNTGELFF.